Described below is a single T cell receptor beta chain sequence and its context. This clone was picked up a small number of times. Its antigen remains unidentified. No quality values exist for individual bases; no much larger clone is one base distant. Receptor amplification or capture employed the immunoSEQ multiplex PCR assay. For the multiplex PCR, a mixture combining 60 forward primers for TCR Vbeta segments and 13 reverse primers for TCR Jbeta segments was used. Amplification of the CDR3 region of rearranged TCR beta genes was performed with a multiplex PCR assay on genomic DNA. On the Illumina HiSeq System, the amplified TCR beta libraries were sequenced as 87-base-pair reads. From the authors' description of their analysis: Across the 600 to 700 repertoires, a later analysis counted approximately 75 million unique TCR beta chains, roughly 11 million of which were shared by at least two donors. A nearest-neighbor algorithm error-corrected the raw reads and collapsed the reads into unique sequences, merging closely related sequences to remove PCR and sequencing errors. To assign V, D and J gene segments, CDR3 sequences were aligned to IMGT reference sequences. For a sequence to be retained, a match of at least six nucleotides was required to both a V gene segment and a J gene segment. A rearrangement counted as productive if the CDR3 had no stop codons and remained in frame with V and J, and every other rearrangement counted as non-productive. CDR3 was defined by IMGT convention, running from the second conserved V-encoded cysteine to the conserved J-encoded phenylalanine. The earlier analysis of some 600 of the donors excluded sequences that lacked an unambiguous match to a single V gene segment. An earlier analysis of roughly 590 of the donors called V segments functional above 56.7% productive rearrangements and segregating when the between-donor standard deviation exceeded 5%. A statistical classification framework was built for diagnosing cytomegalovirus status from the catalog of TCR beta chain sequences. In a later analysis, V and J genes were assigned by comparing TCR nucleotide sequences against IMGT/GENE-DB human TR gene sequences. The TCRdist pipeline was used in a later analysis to assign CDR3 sequences and most-parsimonious VDJ recombination scenarios. In a later analysis, every TCR beta chain was defined by the combination of its CDR3 amino acid sequence and its V-gene family, and reads without a unique V-gene family were dropped. To address suspected cross-contamination and a sequencing artifact, a later analysis removed approximately 600 highly shared, low-generation-probability nucleotide sequences. In a later analysis, a clonal expansion index was calculated for each public chain from normalized within-repertoire ranks of inferred template counts. In a later analysis, generation probabilities were computed with a VDJ recombination model fitted to out-of-frame rearrangements, and the resulting probabilities were checked against IGoR. In a later analysis, TCR-TCR, TCR-HLA and TCR-CMV co-occurrence was scored with hypergeometric tests, and a repertoire-size bias correction was applied to TCR pairs. False discovery rates were estimated in a later analysis by permuting HLA or CMV assignments 20 times. A later analysis grouped co-occurring TCRs with DBSCAN, adding TCRdist sequence similarity when clustering within HLA-allele-positive subsets. Co-occurrence clustering excluded repertoires with fewer than 30,000 or more than 120,000 public chains, plus five with anomalous nucleotide sharing. Entries here come from immuneACCESS through TCRdb and include only in-frame sequences with V and J called. Some clones fail to appear in such tables; in the studies checked, an unresolved V gene covers under half of the shortfall, and the cause of the remainder is unknown. V and J calls and clone size are given by that table; D and trimming were obtained from the DNA. In all, the sample holds about 150,000 clones, and over 70% of those were seen once. Together, the top ten hold 2.1% of the sample.

The CDR3, cysteine through phenylalanine, is 15 amino acids long. CDR3 DNA only is kept here, 45 bases in frame from base 1. The germline V gene sets CDR1 to SGDLS and CDR2 to YYNGEE. Germline trimming amounts to 0 bases on V and 1 base on J, with 1 as the count of junction bases outside the gene matches. The sample comes from a study of cytomegalovirus exposure and HLA in healthy donors (TCRdb year 2017). Study-wide context: In an earlier analysis of 587 of the donors, 276 Gb of sequence data and approximately 120 million unique TCR beta sequences from 180 million or so T cells were reported. Roughly 300 gigabases of sequencing data and tens of millions of unique TCR sequences were included in an early release covering over 600 HLA-typed donors. The genetic ancestry cluster associated with self-reported Caucasian donors included around 76% of the approximately 410 genotyped donors. The study was designed to test whether signatures of past pathogen exposure could be identified by cataloging public T cell receptors. The study used immunosequencing to profile the T cell repertoires of more than 650 subjects and linked those repertoires to cytomegalovirus serostatus. Along with the approximately 670-subject first cohort, a separate validation cohort of over a hundred different subjects was used. The study combined high-throughput TCR immunosequencing, statistical association of individual TCRs with disease status, and machine learning to predict cytomegalovirus infection status. To study patterns of TCR occurrence, a later analysis re-analyzed previously published TCR beta repertoires from 666 donors and added high-resolution HLA genotyping. Rather than drawing on any new phenotypic data, the later analysis identified candidate immune exposures from TCR beta sequences and the way those sequences occurred across donors. An earlier analysis of several hundred of the donors applied high-throughput TCR beta sequencing to assess whether each TCR beta V gene segment acted as functional or pseudogenic. Donor age, sex, ethnicity and CMV serostatus were collected together with the repertoire data. A later genetic analysis took genome-wide SNP genotypes for about three fifths of the 666 donors and used that subset as a discovery cohort. Every discovery cohort repertoire had been produced on one sequencing platform. HLA typing included class I and class II loci at four-digit resolution. Typing coverage differed by locus: A, B, C, DRB1 and DQB1 were typed in about 620-630 donors, DQA1 in roughly 510, DPA1 in over 600, and DPB1 in approximately 450. A handful of DR-DQ haplotypes were handled as single units for association and clustering because linkage in the cohort was strong. On average, 235,054 unique TCR beta nucleotide sequences were sequenced per donor among 398 genotyped donors of the cohort, with roughly 19% of those sequences being non-productive.

Study-wide conclusions, independent of this receptor: A later analysis found that most CMV-associated TCR beta chains appeared HLA-restricted, with HLA associations seemingly driven largely by CMV exposure. V-gene and J-gene trimming of TCR beta chains was associated with a missense DCLRE1C variant in a later genetic analysis, and the association was replicated in an independent cohort. HLA typing was unavailable for some donors at each locus, so association tests used only the typed subset. Because the 87-base-pair reads could not distinguish some IMGT-functional V segments, including TRBV6-2 and TRBV6-3, those segments were excluded. In vitro tests confirmed that a few of the cytomegalovirus-associated TCR beta chains recognize cytomegalovirus antigens. For the cohort, immune exposure information was limited to CMV serostatus. In a later analysis, HLA-associated TCR beta chains showed more clonal expansion and lower generation probabilities than non-associated chains that were equally common. In a later analysis, TCR association rates were found to vary across HLA loci, with the most associated TCRs seen for DRB1 alleles and the fewest for HLA-C alleles. The sequencing pipeline was judged likely to have produced a cluster of highly shared sequence variants as a technical artifact. Linkage disequilibrium might explain the correlated functional status among segregating V segments, but an unknown experimental factor could not be ruled out. Specific HLA alleles were associated with 15,000 to 20,000 TCR beta sequences at a false discovery rate of 0.05 in a later analysis. Most TCR sequences were observed very rarely across donors, whereas some public TCRs were present in many individuals. A further reported finding was that TCR beta sequences accurately predicted the HLA-A and HLA-B alleles for most subjects in the first cohort. A total of 150 to 200 TCR beta chains were listed by the study as associated with cytomegalovirus. Cytomegalovirus status was reported to be diagnosed by the classifier with high specificity and sensitivity in both the original and validation cohorts. According to the authors, the approach could potentially be generalized to other disease states and immunological phenotypes. A later analysis reported that several top co-occurrence clusters appeared linked to parvovirus B19, influenza, CMV and Epstein-Barr virus. When HLA alleles, especially DR and DQ, strongly co-occurred, TCR associations were difficult to assign to individual alleles. According to a later genetic analysis, donors in an Asian-associated ancestry cluster had fewer N-insertions in productive TCRs than the approximately 700-donor mean. Fewer than 20 rarely observed V segments, including chromosome 9 orphons, were excluded from the earlier analysis of some 590 of the donors because counts were too low. In this cohort, only TCR beta chains were sequenced, and detectable features were limited by the absence of alpha or paired-chain data. In an earlier analysis of approximately 590 of the donors, most TCR beta V segments were observed in productive rearrangements about 87% or about 30% of the time, broadly matching IMGT annotations. The presence/absence analyses assumed that sequencing depth was roughly uniform across donors, and that assumption may not be true.

In total, around 600 healthy bone marrow donors made up the cohort. At the time of sampling, every cohort member was nominally healthy, though immune exposures that went unrecorded were likely present. The donor tested CMV seronegative and was one of the 352 seronegative cohort members. A peripheral blood sample was collected from each donor, and TCR beta sequencing was performed on peripheral blood mononuclear cells. The Qiagen DNeasy Blood Extraction Kit was used to extract genomic DNA from the blood cell samples. The specimen was PBMCs. The TCR sequence derives from a man under 40 in good health and CMV-seronegative. The V gene is TRBV9 and the J gene is TRBJ2-7; TRBD2 matches 10 bases in the middle. The CDR3 protein: CASSVGTSGSYEQYF. The nucleotides read TGTGCCAGCAGCGTAGGGACTAGCGGATCCTACGAGCAGTACTTC.